This T cell receptor beta chain is from a study of Ad26.COV2.S vaccination and SARS-CoV-2 variants. Per germline, CDR1 SNHLY and CDR2 FYNNEI. CDR3 size: 15 residues. V was cut by 4 bases and J by 7 bases, with 19 bases left in between. TCRdb's table, derived via immunoSEQ multiplex PCR, lists solely in-frame clones and lacks some. The data contain 300,000 to 500,000 clones, approximately 90% of them seen just once; the ten biggest clones take up under 4%. Treatment: some 20 received Ad26.COV2.S at low or high dose, single or two shots; 5 received placebo; per-sample allocation not given. Day 63 following the first vaccine or placebo injection was when the samples were taken.

The TCR was taken from a person aged 18 to 59 who received the Ad26.COV2.S COVID-19 vaccine or a placebo. This material consisted of peripheral blood, taken in a trial of Ad26.COV2.S vaccine versus placebo. The chain employs TRBV2 and TRBJ1-2, with D perhaps TRBD1 (5 bases). The CDR3 DNA follows: TGTGCCAGCAGTGCTCGGGGAACCGGGGGGACTGGCTACACCTTC. This gives the protein CASSARGTGGTGYTF.